This T cell receptor beta chain derives from a study of cytomegalovirus exposure and HLA in healthy donors (dated by TCRdb to the late 2010s). Turning to the overall study: The 650 to 750 repertoires of the first cohort and the roughly 110 validation repertoires were produced on the same platform, according to a later analysis. High-throughput TCR immunosequencing, statistical association of individual TCRs with disease status, and machine learning were combined to predict cytomegalovirus infection status. A separate validation cohort of 100 to 150 different subjects was used in addition to the roughly 620-subject first cohort. The study was designed to test whether signatures of past pathogen exposure could be identified by cataloging public T cell receptors.

The library was produced with the immunoSEQ multiplex PCR assay. In the source study's methods: A statistical classification framework was built for diagnosing cytomegalovirus status from the catalog of TCR beta chain sequences. TCRdb retrieved this table from immuneACCESS and kept in-frame rearrangements only. Not all clones are present; in checked studies, unresolved V genes account for under half, and no reason is known for the remainder. D and trimming were read from the DNA, whereas the V and J calls and clone size are those reported in that table. Present in this sample are about 130,000 clones, around 86% of which were seen just once. The ten largest clones represent approximately 2% of the sample. The study at large found these results: In the study, approximately 160 TCR beta chains were listed as associated with cytomegalovirus. It was suggested by the authors that the approach could potentially be generalized to other disease states and immunological phenotypes. A later analysis found that TCRs clustered in the first cohort also tended to co-occur in the 120 or so validation repertoires, with more than 90% of cluster scores above 0. The classifier was reported to diagnose cytomegalovirus status with high specificity and sensitivity in both the original and validation cohorts. A later analysis had no HLA typing for the validation cohort, so co-occurrence there was scored across all 130 or so repertoires. Across donors, most TCR sequences were observed very rarely, whereas some public TCRs were present in many individuals. In vitro tests confirmed that a few of the cytomegalovirus-associated TCR beta chains recognize cytomegalovirus antigens.

The germline V gene yields MDHEN for CDR1 and SYDVKM for CDR2. V loses 8 bases at its end and J loses 5 bases; junction bases beyond the gene matches: 8. Including cysteine and phenylalanine, the CDR3 has 13 amino acids. The sequence is cut down to CDR3 DNA, 39 bases in frame from base 1. Donors formed part of the validation cohort, which comprised 120 subjects and was distinct from the first cohort of several hundred subjects. As to this clone: What this receptor recognizes is not known. The sample holds no much larger clone one base away, and base qualities are not on file.

Here the chain combines TRBV28 and TRBJ1-2; 7 middle bases align to TRBD1. Material: PBMCs. The source is a woman under 30 in good health and CMV-seronegative. The CDR3 amino acid sequence is: CASQGGSWYGYTF. The nucleotide sequence is given as TGTGCCAGCCAAGGGGGCTCATGGTATGGCTACACCTTC.